Listed below are T cell receptor beta chains from one sample, sequenced in a study of CD8+ T cells in alopecia areata. Assay: immunoSEQ multiplex PCR; the TCRdb copy retains only in-frame clones and omits some. Counted here are 190,000 or so clones, 58% occurring once; the ten biggest clones make up roughly 13%. The material sequenced was CD8+ T cells sorted from blood, taken at week 24, from a patient treated with tofacitinib. Every receptor here comes from a human donor with alopecia areata. Both conserved end residues are part of each CDR3. The D gene is left open where the match is weak. A clone size is listed for some rows: how often the clone was seen (once, few, many), or a class if it is expanded.

TRBV6-1	.	few	TRBJ2-3	TGTGCCAGCAGTGAATATGTGGGGATCCCCACAGATACGCAGTATTTT	CASSEYVGIPTDTQYF
TRBV6-5	.	.	TRBJ1-2	TGTGCCAGCAGTGAAGGAGTCCAAGCCTATGGCTACACCTTC	CASSEGVQAYGYTF
TRBV25-1	.	.	TRBJ2-5	TGTGCCAGCAGTGACCAGTACCAAGAGACCCAGTACTTC	CASSDQYQETQYF
TRBV2	.	.	TRBJ2-5	TGTGCCAGCGCCCAGGAGACCCAGTACTTC	CASAQETQYF
TRBV6-5	.	few	TRBJ2-5	TGTGCCAGCAGTTACTCGGGTGGGGCCCAGTACTTC	CASSYSGGAQYF
TRBV30	TRBD1	.	TRBJ1-2	TGTGCCCGGACAGGGAACTATGGCTACACCTTC	CARTGNYGYTF
TRBV27	.	.	TRBJ1-5	TGTGCCAGCAGTTTTGGGGGCAGGGGCAATCAGCCCCAGCATTTT	CASSFGGRGNQPQHF
TRBV13	.	few	TRBJ1-4	TGTGCCAGCAGCCCGGACCGCGATAAACTGTTTTTT	CASSPDRDKLFF
TRBV29-1	TRBD1	few	TRBJ1-2	TGCAGCGTTGTGGGGACAGGGGATGGCTACACCTTC	CSVVGTGDGYTF
TRBV7-8	.	.	TRBJ2-7	TGTGCCAGCAGCTTAGGGGGGATCTCCTACGAGCAGTACTTC	CASSLGGISYEQYF
TRBV4-2	.	.	TRBJ2-7	TGTGCCAGCAGCCCCACACTCACCCACTCCTACGAGCAGTACTTC	CASSPTLTHSYEQYF
TRBV6-5	TRBD1	.	TRBJ1-2	TGTGCCAGCAGCTTGGACAGGGTCCATGGCTACACCTTC	CASSLDRVHGYTF
TRBV5-6	.	.	TRBJ1-1	TGTGCCAGCAGGAAAGAAACATCTTTGAACACTGAAGCTTTCTTT	CASRKETSLNTEAFF
TRBV29-1	TRBD2	.	TRBJ2-1	TGCAGCGGGATGGGGCAGCGGGGTAATAATGAGCAGTTCTTC	CSGMGQRGNNEQFF
TRBV9	.	.	TRBJ2-6	TGTGCCAGCAGTGGCGACCACTCTGGGGCCAACGTCCTGACTTTC	CASSGDHSGANVLTF
TRBV13	.	.	TRBJ2-1	TGTGCCAGCAGCTTAGGCGCTAGCGAGGCCTACAATGAGCAGTTCTTC	CASSLGASEAYNEQFF
TRBV2	TRBD2	.	TRBJ2-7	TGTGCCAGCAGGGCACTAGCGGCGTTAACCTACGAGCAGTACTTC	CASRALAALTYEQYF
TRBV7-4	.	.	TRBJ1-1	TGTGCCAGCAGCCCGCGTCGGGGGATGAACACTGAAGCTTTCTTT	CASSPRRGMNTEAFF
TRBV9	.	.	TRBJ2-7	TGTGCCAGCAGCGCCCCCGGGACCAGAAACGAGCAGTACTTC	CASSAPGTRNEQYF
TRBV29-1	TRBD2	few	TRBJ2-1	TGCAGCGTCGTACGTCTAGCGGGGGGGAGGGATGAGCAGTTCTTC	CSVVRLAGGRDEQFF
TRBV25-1	TRBD1	.	TRBJ1-4	TGTGCCAGCAGCGCCGTAGGGACAGGGATTAATGAAAAACTGTTTTTT	CASSAVGTGINEKLFF
TRBV19	TRBD2	.	TRBJ2-5	TGTGCCAGTAGTTTCCCAGGGACTAGCGGGGACTTGGAGACCCAGTACTTC	CASSFPGTSGDLETQYF
TRBV29-1	.	few	TRBJ2-7	TGCAGCGTTGAAGCCCAGGGGGGCTCCTACGAGCAGTACTTC	CSVEAQGGSYEQYF
TRBV30	.	few	TRBJ2-5	TGTGCCTGGGCGCAAGAGACCCAGTACTTC	CAWAQETQYF
TRBV10-2	.	few	TRBJ2-5	TGCGCCAGCAGTAGCCCCATTGGACAGCCCCAAGAGACCCAGTACTTC	CASSSPIGQPQETQYF
TRBV13	.	.	TRBJ1-1	TGTGCCAGCGATCAGGGGAGGAACACTGAAGCTTTCTTT	CASDQGRNTEAFF
TRBV4-1	.	.	TRBJ1-5	TGCGCCAGCAGCCAACCCATGGGGGACCATAGCAATCAGCCCCAGCATTTT	CASSQPMGDHSNQPQHF
TRBV4-1	.	.	TRBJ1-5	TGCGCCAGCAGCCAAGATTATGTGGTCAGGCGGGATAATCAGCCCCAGCATTTT	CASSQDYVVRRDNQPQHF
TRBV27	TRBD1	.	TRBJ2-7	TGTGCCAGCAGCGCCGGGACAGGGGACGCCTACGAGCAGTACTTC	CASSAGTGDAYEQYF
TRBV19	.	.	TRBJ1-2	TGTGCCAGTAGTAACCGACAGAAAGTCTATGGCTACACCTTC	CASSNRQKVYGYTF
TRBV19	TRBD1	.	TRBJ2-2	TGTGCCAGTAGTATCCAGGGGGCCGCGAACACCGGGGAGCTGTTTTTT	CASSIQGAANTGELFF
TRBV27	.	.	TRBJ2-1	TGTGCCAGTCGCTCAGGGATAATTAGCTACAATGAGCAGTTCTTC	CASRSGIISYNEQFF
TRBV15	.	.	TRBJ2-2	TGTGCCACCAGCAGAGATTTGGCAGCCTCGAACACCGGGGAGCTGTTTTTT	CATSRDLAASNTGELFF
TRBV27	.	.	TRBJ2-7	TGTGCCAGCACGTCTTCGGGGCCGTACGGCGGGCAGTACTTC	CASTSSGPYGGQYF
TRBV30	TRBD1	.	TRBJ1-1	TGTGCCTGCCGACAGGGGGGGGCTTTCTTT	CACRQGGAFF
TRBV9	TRBD1	.	TRBJ2-7	TGTGCCAGCAGCGTCGGGACAGGGCCCTACGAGCAGTACTTC	CASSVGTGPYEQYF
TRBV29-1	.	.	TRBJ1-2	TGCAGCGTTGGAGGGCAGGAGAACTATGGCTACACCTTC	CSVGGQENYGYTF
TRBV4-1	.	.	TRBJ2-7	TGCGCCAGCAGCCAAATAGAGAACAGGGTTCCTCTTCCCTACGAGCAGTACTTC	CASSQIENRVPLPYEQYF
TRBV9	TRBD1	.	TRBJ2-7	TGTGCCAGCAGCCCAGGGGGATACGAGCAGTACTTC	CASSPGGYEQYF
TRBV2	TRBD2	.	TRBJ2-3	TGTGCCAGCAGCGCGGGACTAGCGGGGGAAGATACGCAGTATTTT	CASSAGLAGEDTQYF
TRBV4-1	.	.	TRBJ2-7	TGTGCCAGCAGCAGCAGAGATCTCGGGGGCTACGAGCAGTACTTC	CASSSRDLGGYEQYF
TRBV5-6	TRBD2	.	TRBJ2-6	TGTGCCAGCAGCACCCACGGCCGGGGGGTGATATCTGGGGCCAACGTCCTGACTTTC	CASSTHGRGVISGANVLTF
TRBV5-6	.	.	TRBJ2-3	TGTGCCAGCAGCCGAATGATAGATACGCAGTATTTT	CASSRMIDTQYF
TRBV11-2	.	.	TRBJ2-5	TGTGCCAGCAGCTTAACTCCCCAAGAGACCCAGTACTTC	CASSLTPQETQYF
TRBV4-2	.	.	TRBJ1-6	TGTGCCAGCAGCCAAGAAGGATCACCCCTCCACTTT	CASSQEGSPLHF
TRBV15	.	.	TRBJ2-3	TGTGCCACCAGCAAACAGGGATCTAGCACAGATACGCAGTATTTT	CATSKQGSSTDTQYF
TRBV4-1	.	.	TRBJ2-3	TGCGCCAGCAGCCAAAAGATGGGGATGGAGGGGGTCACAGATACGCAGTATTTT	CASSQKMGMEGVTDTQYF
TRBV7-9	.	.	TRBJ2-7	TGTGCCAGCAGCCAACTTTCTAGCCCCTACGAGCAGTACTTC	CASSQLSSPYEQYF
TRBV9	TRBD1	.	TRBJ1-5	TGTGCCAGCAGCCGGGACAGAGATCAGCCCCAGCATTTT	CASSRDRDQPQHF
TRBV15	TRBD1	.	TRBJ1-1	TGTGCCACCAGCAAGGACAGGGTGGATGTGGCTTTCTTT	CATSKDRVDVAFF
TRBV29-1	TRBD1	.	TRBJ2-5	TGCAGCGTTGTTTTCACAGGGGGCCAAGAGACCCAGTACTTC	CSVVFTGGQETQYF
TRBV27	.	.	TRBJ2-1	TGTGCCAGCAGTACTTTGTCGGATGAGCAGTTCTTC	CASSTLSDEQFF
TRBV6-5	.	few	TRBJ2-7	TGTGCCAGCAGTTACTCCGACGGGGGCAGCTACGAGCAGTACTTC	CASSYSDGGSYEQYF
TRBV30	.	once	TRBJ2-7	TGTGCCTGGAGTGAGAGCTACGAGCAGTACTTC	CAWSESYEQYF